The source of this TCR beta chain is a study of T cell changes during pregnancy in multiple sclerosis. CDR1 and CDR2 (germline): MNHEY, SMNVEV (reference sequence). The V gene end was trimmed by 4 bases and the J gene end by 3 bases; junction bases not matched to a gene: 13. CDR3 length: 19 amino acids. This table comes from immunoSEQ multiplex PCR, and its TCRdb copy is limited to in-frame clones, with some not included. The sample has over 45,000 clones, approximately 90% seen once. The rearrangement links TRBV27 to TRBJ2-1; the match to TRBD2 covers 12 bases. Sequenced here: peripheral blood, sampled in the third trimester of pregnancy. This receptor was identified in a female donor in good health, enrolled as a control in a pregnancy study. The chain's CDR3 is CASSSLSKPSGRVYNEQFF. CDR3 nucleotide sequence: TGTGCCAGCAGTTCCCTGTCCAAACCTAGCGGGAGGGTCTACAATGAGCAGTTCTTC.